There are a few counts of the clone carrying this T cell receptor beta chain. How the authors handled the data: Reference gene primer amplification in the assay estimated nucleated cell counts. The protocol was immunoSEQ multiplex PCR, while the TCRdb copy is restricted to in-frame clones and leaves out a portion. Clonal size and the V and J genes are those of that table, whereas D and trimming came from the DNA. The sample holds around 300,000 clones, approximately 91% seen once. This record belongs to a study of blood T cell repertoires in COVID-19. About the study: Sources were T cells, B-cell-depleted T cells, or PBMCs; the material itself was cDNA or gDNA.

The sequencing sample was made of peripheral blood. This clonotype was sampled from a woman in her thirties or forties who had recovered from COVID-19.

The CDR3 reads CSVGLGAGGWSEQFF. In DNA form, the CDR3 reads TGCAGCGTTGGTTTAGGGGCAGGGGGCTGGAGTGAGCAGTTCTTC. This chain connects TRBV29-1 to TRBJ2-1, with 8 nucleotides matching TRBD1. Unmatched junction bases numbered 14, after V lost 4 bases and J lost 9 bases. Germline V lookup: CDR1 SQVTM, CDR2 ANQGSEA. This CDR3 contains 15 residues.